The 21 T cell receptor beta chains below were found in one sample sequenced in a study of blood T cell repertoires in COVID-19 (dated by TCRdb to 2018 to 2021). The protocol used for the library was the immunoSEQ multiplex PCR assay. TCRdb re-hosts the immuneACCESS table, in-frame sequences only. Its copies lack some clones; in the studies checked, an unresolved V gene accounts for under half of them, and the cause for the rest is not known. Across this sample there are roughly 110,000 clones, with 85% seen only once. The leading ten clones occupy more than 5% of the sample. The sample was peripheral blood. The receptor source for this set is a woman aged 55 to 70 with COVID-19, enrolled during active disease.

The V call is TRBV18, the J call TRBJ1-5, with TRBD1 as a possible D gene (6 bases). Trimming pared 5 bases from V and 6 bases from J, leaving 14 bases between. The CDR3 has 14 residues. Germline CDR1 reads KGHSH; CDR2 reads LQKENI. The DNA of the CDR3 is TGTGCCAGCTCAGCAGGGGAAAACACTCAGCCCCAGCATTTT. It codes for CASSAGENTQPQHF.

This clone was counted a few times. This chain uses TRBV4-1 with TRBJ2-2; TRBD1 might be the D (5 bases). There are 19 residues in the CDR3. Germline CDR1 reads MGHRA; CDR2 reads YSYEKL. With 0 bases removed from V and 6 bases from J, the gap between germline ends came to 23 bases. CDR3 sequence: CASSQDGSAGLGFAGELFF. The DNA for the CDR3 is TGCGCCAGCAGCCAAGATGGTAGTGCAGGGTTGGGTTTCGCCGGGGAGCTGTTTTTT.

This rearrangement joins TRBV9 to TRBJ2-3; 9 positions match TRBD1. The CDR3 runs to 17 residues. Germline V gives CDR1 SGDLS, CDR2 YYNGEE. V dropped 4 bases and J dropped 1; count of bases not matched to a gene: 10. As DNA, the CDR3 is TGTGCCAGCAGCACCCGAGTTTGGGACAGGGGCACAGATACGCAGTATTTT. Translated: CASSTRVWDRGTDTQYF.

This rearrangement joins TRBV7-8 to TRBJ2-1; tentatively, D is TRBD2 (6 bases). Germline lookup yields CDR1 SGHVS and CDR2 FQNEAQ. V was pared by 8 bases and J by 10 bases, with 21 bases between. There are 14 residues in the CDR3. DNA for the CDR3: TGTGCCAGCGGAAGGGCGGGACCCCCGAGGGAGCAGTTCTTC. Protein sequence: CASGRAGPPREQFF.

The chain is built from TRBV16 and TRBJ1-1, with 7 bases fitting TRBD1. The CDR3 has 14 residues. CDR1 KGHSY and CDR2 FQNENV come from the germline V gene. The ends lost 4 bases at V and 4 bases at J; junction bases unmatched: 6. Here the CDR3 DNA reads TGTGCCAGCAGCCTAAAGGGGGCCCTCACTGAAGCTTTCTTT. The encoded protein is CASSLKGALTEAFF. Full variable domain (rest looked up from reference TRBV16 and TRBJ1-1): GEEVAQTPKHLVRGEGQKAKLYCAPIKGHSYVFWYQQVLKNEFKFLISFQNENVFDETGMPKERFSAKCLPNSPCSLEIQATKLEDSAVYFCASSLKGALTEAFFGQGTRLTVV.

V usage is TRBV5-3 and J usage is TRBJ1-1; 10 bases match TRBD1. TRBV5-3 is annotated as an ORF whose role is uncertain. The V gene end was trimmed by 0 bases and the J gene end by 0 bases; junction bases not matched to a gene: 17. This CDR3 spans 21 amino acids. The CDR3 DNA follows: TGTGCCAGAAGCTTGGCCCGCCGACTCCGGGACAGGGGCGCCCTGAACACTGAAGCTTTCTTT. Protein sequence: CARSLARRLRDRGALNTEAFF.

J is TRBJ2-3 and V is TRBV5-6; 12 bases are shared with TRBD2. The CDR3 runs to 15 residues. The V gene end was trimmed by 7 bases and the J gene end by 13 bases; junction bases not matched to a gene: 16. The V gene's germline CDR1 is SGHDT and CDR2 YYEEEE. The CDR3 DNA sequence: TGTGCCAGCCGTAGACTAGCGGGGGAAAACGGGCAGAAGTATTTT. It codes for CASRRLAGENGQKYF.

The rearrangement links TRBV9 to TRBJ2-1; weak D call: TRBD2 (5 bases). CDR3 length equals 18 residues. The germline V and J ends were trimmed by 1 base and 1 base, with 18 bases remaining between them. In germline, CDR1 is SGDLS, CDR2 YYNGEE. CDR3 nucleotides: TGTGCCAGCAGCGTAACGACTGTCGGGGAAGTATCCTACAATGAGCAGTTCTTC. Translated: CASSVTTVGEVSYNEQFF.

CDR3 sequence: CASSLGPAEENTIYF. The CDR3 DNA reads TGTGCCAGCAGCTTAGGCCCCGCAGAGGAAAACACCATATATTTT. The chain carries TRBV7-9 and TRBJ1-3; D not resolved. V lost 1 base and J 6 bases, leaving 13 bases between the germline ends. The CDR3 is 15 residues long. CDR1 SEHNR and CDR2 FQNEAQ come from the germline V gene (reference sequence). The full variable domain, completed using reference TRBV7-9 and TRBJ1-3, is DTGVSQNPRHKITKRGQNVTFRCDPISEHNRLYWYRQTLGQGPEFLTYFQNEAQLEKSRLLSDRFSAERPKGSFSTLEIQRTEQGDSAMYLCASSLGPAEENTIYFGEGSWLTVV.

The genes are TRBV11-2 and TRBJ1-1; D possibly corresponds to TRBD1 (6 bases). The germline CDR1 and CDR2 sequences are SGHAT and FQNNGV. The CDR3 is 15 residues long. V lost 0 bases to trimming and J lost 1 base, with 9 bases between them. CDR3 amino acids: CASSLDPGENTEAFF. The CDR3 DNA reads TGTGCCAGCAGCTTAGATCCAGGGGAGAACACTGAAGCTTTCTTT.

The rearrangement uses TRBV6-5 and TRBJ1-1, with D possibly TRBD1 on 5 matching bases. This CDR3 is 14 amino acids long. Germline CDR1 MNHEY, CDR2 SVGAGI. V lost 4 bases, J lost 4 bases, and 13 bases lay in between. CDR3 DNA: TGTGCCAGCAGTTTTACGCAGGGACTCACTGAAGCTTTCTTT. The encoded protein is CASSFTQGLTEAFF.

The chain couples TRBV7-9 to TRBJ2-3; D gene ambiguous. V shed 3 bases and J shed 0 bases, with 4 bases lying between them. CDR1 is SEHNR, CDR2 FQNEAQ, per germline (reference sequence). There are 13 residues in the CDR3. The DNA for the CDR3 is TGTGCCAGCAGCTTGAGTAGCACAGATACGCAGTATTTT. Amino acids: CASSLSSTDTQYF.

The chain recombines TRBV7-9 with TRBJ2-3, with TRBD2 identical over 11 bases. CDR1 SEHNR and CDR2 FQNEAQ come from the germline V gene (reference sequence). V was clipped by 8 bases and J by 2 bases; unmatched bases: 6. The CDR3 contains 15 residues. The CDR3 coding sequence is TGTGCCAGCGAGGCTAGCGGGGGGAACACAGATACGCAGTATTTT. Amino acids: CASEASGGNTDTQYF. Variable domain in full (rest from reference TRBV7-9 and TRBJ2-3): DTGVSQNPRHKITKRGQNVTFRCDPISEHNRLYWYRQTLGQGPEFLTYFQNEAQLEKSRLLSDRFSAERPKGSFSTLEIQRTEQGDSAMYLCASEASGGNTDTQYFGPGTRLTVL.

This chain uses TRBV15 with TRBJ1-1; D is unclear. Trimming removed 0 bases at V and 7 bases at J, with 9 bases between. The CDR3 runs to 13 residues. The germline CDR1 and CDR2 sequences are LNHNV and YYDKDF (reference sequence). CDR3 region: CATSRDGGIEAFF. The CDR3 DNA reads TGTGCCACCAGCAGAGATGGAGGCATTGAAGCTTTCTTT.

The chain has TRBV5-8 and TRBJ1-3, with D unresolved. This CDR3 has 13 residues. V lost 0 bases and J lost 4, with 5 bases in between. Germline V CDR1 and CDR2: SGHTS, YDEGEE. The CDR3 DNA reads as TGTGCCAGCAGCTTGGCCCGGGGAAACACCATATATTTT. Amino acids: CASSLARGNTIYF.

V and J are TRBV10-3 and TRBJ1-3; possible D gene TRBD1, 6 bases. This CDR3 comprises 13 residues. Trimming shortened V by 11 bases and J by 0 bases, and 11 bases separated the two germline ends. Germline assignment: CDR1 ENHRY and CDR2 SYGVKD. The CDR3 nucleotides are TGTGCCTCAGGGGACGCCTCTGGAAACACCATATATTTT. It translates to CASGDASGNTIYF.

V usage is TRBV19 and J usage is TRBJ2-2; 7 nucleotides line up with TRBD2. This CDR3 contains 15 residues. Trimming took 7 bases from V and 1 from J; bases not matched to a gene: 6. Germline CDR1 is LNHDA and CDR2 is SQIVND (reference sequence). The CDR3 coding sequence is TGTGCCAGTACTTTGGCGGGGGAGAACACCGGGGAGCTGTTTTTT. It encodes CASTLAGENTGELFF.

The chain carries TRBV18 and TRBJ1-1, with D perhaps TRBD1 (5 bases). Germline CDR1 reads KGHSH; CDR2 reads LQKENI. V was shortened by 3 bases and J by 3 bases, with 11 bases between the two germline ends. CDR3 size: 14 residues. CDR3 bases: TGTGCCAGCTCACCCCGGGGGAGGCACACTGAAGCTTTCTTT. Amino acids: CASSPRGRHTEAFF. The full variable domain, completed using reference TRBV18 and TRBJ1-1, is NAGVMQNPRHLVRRRGQEARLRCSPMKGHSHVYWYRQLPEEGLKFMVYLQKENIIDESGMPKERFSAEFPKEGPSILRIQQVVRGDSAAYFCASSPRGRHTEAFFGQGTRLTVV.

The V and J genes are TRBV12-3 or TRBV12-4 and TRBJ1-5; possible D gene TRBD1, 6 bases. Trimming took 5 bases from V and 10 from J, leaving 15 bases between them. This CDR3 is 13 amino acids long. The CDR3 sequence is CASSPVPGTPQHF. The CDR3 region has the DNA TGTGCCAGCAGTCCCGTACCCGGGACACCCCAGCATTTT.

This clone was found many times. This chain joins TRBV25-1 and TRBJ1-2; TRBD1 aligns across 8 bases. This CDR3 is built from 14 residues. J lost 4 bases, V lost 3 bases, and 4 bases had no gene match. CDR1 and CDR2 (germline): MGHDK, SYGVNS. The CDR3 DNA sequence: TGTGCCAGCAGTGACCCTGACAGGGGCTATGGCTACACCTTC. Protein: CASSDPDRGYGYTF.

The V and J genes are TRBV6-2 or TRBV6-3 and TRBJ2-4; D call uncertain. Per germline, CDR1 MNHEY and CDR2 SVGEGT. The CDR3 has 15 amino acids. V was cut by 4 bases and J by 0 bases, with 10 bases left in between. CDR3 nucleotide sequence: TGTGCCAGCAGTTCCGTAAATATAGCCAAAAACATTCAGTACTTC. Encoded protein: CASSSVNIAKNIQYF.